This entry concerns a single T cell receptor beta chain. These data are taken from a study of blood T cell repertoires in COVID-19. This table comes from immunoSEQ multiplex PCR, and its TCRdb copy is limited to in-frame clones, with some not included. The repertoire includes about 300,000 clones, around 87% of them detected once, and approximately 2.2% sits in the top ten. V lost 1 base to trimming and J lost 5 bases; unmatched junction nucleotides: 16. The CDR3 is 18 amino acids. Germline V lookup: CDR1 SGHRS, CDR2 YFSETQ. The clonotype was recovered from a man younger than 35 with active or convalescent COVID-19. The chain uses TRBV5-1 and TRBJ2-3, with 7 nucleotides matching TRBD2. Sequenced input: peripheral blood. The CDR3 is CASSLSSGGRESVDTQYF. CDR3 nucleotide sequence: TGCGCCAGCAGCTTGTCGAGTGGAGGGCGGGAGTCAGTAGATACGCAGTATTTT.